This T cell receptor (beta chain) was profiled in a study of T cells expressing NK-cell markers. TCRdb re-called the 5' RACE reads and gives one entry per CDR3 protein, without DNA. The specimen's table records roughly 430,000 distinct CDR3 sequences. Study-wide findings and caveats: In about six donors, dominant NKG2C+ clonotypes were roughly 1.0-8% of CD8+ T cells.

In the case of this clonotype: Its antigen remains unknown.

Germline V gene sequence: CDR1 DFQATT, CDR2 SNEGSKA (reference sequence). The CDR3 extends over 14 amino acids. The specimen sequenced was blood T cells: a sorted CD56 or NKG2C T cell subset, CD4+ or CD8+ T cells, or bulk PBMC T cells (not recorded which). The chain uses TRBV20-1 and TRBJ1-4; TCRdb's D call, TRBD1, is unchecked because there is no DNA. The source is a woman aged 18 to 75 in good health. The CDR3 loop is CSATDRANNEKLFF.